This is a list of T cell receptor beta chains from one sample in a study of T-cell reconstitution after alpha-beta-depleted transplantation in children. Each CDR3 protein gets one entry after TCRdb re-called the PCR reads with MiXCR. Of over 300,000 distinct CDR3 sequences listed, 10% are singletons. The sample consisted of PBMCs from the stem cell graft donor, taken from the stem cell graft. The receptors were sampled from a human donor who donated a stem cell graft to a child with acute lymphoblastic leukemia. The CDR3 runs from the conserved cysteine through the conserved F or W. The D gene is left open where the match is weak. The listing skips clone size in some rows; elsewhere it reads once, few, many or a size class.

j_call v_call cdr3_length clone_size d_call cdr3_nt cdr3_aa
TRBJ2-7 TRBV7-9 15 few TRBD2 TGTGCCAGCAGCTCTCTAGCGGGAGGAATCTACGAGCAGTACTTC CASSSLAGGIYEQYF
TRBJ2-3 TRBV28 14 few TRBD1 TGTGCCAGCAGACGACAGGGATCCACAGATACGCAGTATTTT CASRRQGSTDTQYF
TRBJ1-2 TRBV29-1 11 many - TGCAGCGTTGATAAGGCAGCCCGTATTACCTTC CSVDKAARITF
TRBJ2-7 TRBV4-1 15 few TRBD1 TGCGCCAGCAGCCGGCCGGGACAGGGCACCTACGAGCAGTACTTC CASSRPGQGTYEQYF
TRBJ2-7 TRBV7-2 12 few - TGTGCCAGCAGCTTTGTTTCTTACGAGCAGTACTTC CASSFVSYEQYF
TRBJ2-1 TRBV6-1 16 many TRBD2 TGTGCCAGCAGTGAAAGGACTAGCGGGTCTTACAATGAGCAGTTCTTC CASSERTSGSYNEQFF
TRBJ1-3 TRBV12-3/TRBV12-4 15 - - TGTGCCAGCAGCCCAATGGCAGTTTTTGGAAACACCATATATTTT CASSPMAVFGNTIYF
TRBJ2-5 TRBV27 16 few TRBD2 TGTGCCAGCAGTTCCCTGGGACTAGCAGATCAAGAGACCCAGTACTTC CASSSLGLADQETQYF
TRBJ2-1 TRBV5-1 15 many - TGCGCCAGCAGCTTGGCCTCGACCGGTCAGGGTGAGCAGTTCTTC CASSLASTGQGEQFF
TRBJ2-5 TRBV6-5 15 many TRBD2 TGTGCCAGCAGTTACTCGGGACTAGGTGGGGAGACCCAGTACTTC CASSYSGLGGETQYF
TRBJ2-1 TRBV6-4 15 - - TGTGCCAGCAGTGACTACCCCTCCTCCTACAATGAGCAGTTCTTC CASSDYPSSYNEQFF
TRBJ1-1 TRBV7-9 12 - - TGTGCCAGCAGCTACGCCGGCAGTGAAGCTTTCTTT CASSYAGSEAFF
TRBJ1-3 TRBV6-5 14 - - TGTGCCAGCAGTTACTTACAGGGTGGAAACACCATATATTTT CASSYLQGGNTIYF
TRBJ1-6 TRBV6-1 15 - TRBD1 TGTGCCAGCAGTGAGGGGACAGGGATGGGCTCACCCCTCCACTTT CASSEGTGMGSPLHF